Each of the 15 T cell receptor beta chains below was sequenced from the same sample in a study of PD-1 blockade in mismatch repair-deficient tumors (dated by TCRdb to 2015 to 2018). The receptor library was made with the immunoSEQ multiplex PCR assay. This is the immuneACCESS table as TCRdb keeps it, with only in-frame sequences that have V and J called. A part of the clones is gone; compared with another copy, unresolved V genes explain less than half, and the rest is unexplained. The table for this sample lists some 110,000 clones; 60% to 85% of them were counted only once. The ten biggest clones cover approximately 4.7% of the sample. The source material was peripheral blood, sampled just over 59 weeks after starting pembrolizumab. Source of these receptors: an adult with mismatch repair-deficient cancer.

J is TRBJ2-2 and V is TRBV7-9; possible D gene TRBD2, 7 bases. The germline gives CDR1 SEHNR, CDR2 FQNEAQ (reference sequence). Between the trimmed V and J ends, which lost 5 bases and 5 bases, there was a span of 18 bases. There are 16 residues in the CDR3. This CDR3 reads CASSPGGRTGTGELFF. CDR3 sequence (DNA): TGTGCCAGCAGCCCCGGGGGGCGCACAGGAACCGGGGAGCTGTTTTTT.

The chain employs TRBV7-9 and TRBJ2-7, with D possibly matching TRBD2 (5 bases). V lost 4 bases to trimming and J lost 2 bases, with 15 bases between them. Germline V gene sequence: CDR1 SEHNR, CDR2 FQNEAQ (reference sequence). The CDR3 extends over 15 amino acids. For the CDR3, the DNA is TGTGCCAGCAGCTGGGAACACTCGGGGACCTACGAGCAGTACTTC. It encodes CASSWEHSGTYEQYF.

This clone was observed a single time. The CDR3: CASSPRRDVSQETQYF. CDR3 in DNA: TGTGCCAGCAGCCCCCGCCGGGACGTCTCACAAGAGACCCAGTACTTC. The genes are TRBV9 and TRBJ2-5; D may be TRBD1 or TRBD2 (5 bases each). CDR1 is SGDLS, CDR2 YYNGEE, per germline. The CDR3 covers 16 residues. V was shortened by 4 bases and J by 2 bases, with 18 bases between the two germline ends.

The chain recombines TRBV5-4 with TRBJ2-2, with a weak D call TRBD2 (6 bases). The CDR3 covers 15 residues. Germline-derived CDR1 and CDR2 are SGHNT and YYREEE (reference sequence). V lost 4 bases and J 4 bases, leaving 14 bases between the germline ends. CDR3 protein: CASSLYGGATGELFF. The CDR3 nucleotides read TGTGCCAGCAGCCTATACGGAGGGGCCACCGGGGAGCTGTTTTTT.

This CDR3 is CASSYSREKLFF. CDR3 DNA: TGTGCCAGCAGTTACTCGCGTGAAAAACTGTTTTTT. The gene calls are TRBV6-6 and TRBJ1-4; D unresolved. This CDR3 is 12 amino acids long. Germline V gene data show CDR1 as MNHNY and CDR2 as SVGAGI (reference sequence). The germline V and J ends were trimmed by 0 bases and 7 bases, with 3 bases remaining between them.

This sequence joins TRBV12-5 and TRBJ2-7, with D possibly matching TRBD1 (5 bases). Germline values: CDR1 LGHNT, CDR2 FRNRAP. V was clipped by 3 bases and J by 3 bases, with 18 bases between them. The CDR3 covers 16 residues. In DNA, the CDR3 is TGTGCTAGTGGTTTTGGGGCGGCTCTGGGTCTCTACGAGCAGTACTTC. It encodes CASGFGAALGLYEQYF.

The chain uses TRBV19 and TRBJ1-1; no definite D call. Trimming cost V 3 bases and J 0 bases, with 11 bases left between them. CDR3 length equals 15 residues. Germline-derived CDR1 and CDR2 are LNHDA and SQIVND (reference sequence). CDR3 coding DNA: TGTGCCAGTAGTATGTATACACAAATGAACACTGAAGCTTTCTTT. Its translation: CASSMYTQMNTEAFF. The entire variable domain, with the rest obtained from reference TRBV19 and TRBJ1-1, is as follows: DGGITQSPKYLFRKEGQNVTLSCEQNLNHDAMYWYRQDPGQGLRLIYYSQIVNDFQKGDIAEGYSVSREKKESFPLTVTSAQKNPTAFYLCASSMYTQMNTEAFFGQGTRLTVV.

The rearrangement links TRBV19 to TRBJ1-2, with 11 bases lining up with TRBD1. The CDR3 sequence is 14 residues long. From germline, CDR1 is LNHDA and CDR2 SQIVND (reference sequence). V gave up 4 bases and J gave up 4 bases; unmatched junction bases: 2. The CDR3 nucleotides are TGTGCCAGTAGTAGGACAGGGGGCCGCTATGGCTACACCTTC. This sequence encodes CASSRTGGRYGYTF.

The chain carries TRBV6-5 and TRBJ2-6; D is undetermined. The germline V gene encodes CDR1 MNHEY and CDR2 SVGAGI. V was cut by 6 bases and J by 0 bases, with 3 bases left in between. CDR3 length: 13 amino acids. DNA of the CDR3: TGTGCCAGCAGGTTCTCTGGGGCCAACGTCCTGACTTTC. It yields the protein CASRFSGANVLTF.

The chain carries TRBV25-1 and TRBJ2-7; D remains unclear. Trimming shortened V by 3 bases and J by 3 bases, and 9 bases separated the two germline ends. Germline V gene sequence: CDR1 MGHDK, CDR2 SYGVNS. The CDR3 runs to 13 residues. DNA for the CDR3: TGTGCCAGCAGTGATCTGTCAAGCTACGAGCAGTACTTC. It translates to CASSDLSSYEQYF.

This chain links TRBV9 with TRBJ2-5; D unclear. V dropped 0 bases and J dropped 2 bases, with 8 bases sitting between them. CDR3 length: 14 amino acids. Germline-derived CDR1 and CDR2 are SGDLS and YYNGEE. CDR3 sequence: CASSVGYKQETQYF. CDR3 nucleotide sequence: TGTGCCAGCAGCGTAGGCTACAAACAAGAGACCCAGTACTTC.

This chain links TRBV5-1 with TRBJ2-2; TRBD2 might be the D (6 bases). The V end lost 2 bases, the J end lost 0 bases, and 17 bases lay between the germline ends. The CDR3 is made up of 18 amino acids. The V gene's germline CDR1 is SGHRS and CDR2 YFSETQ. The CDR3 sequence is CASSFAGTSFANTGELFF. The CDR3 DNA reads as TGCGCCAGCAGCTTCGCCGGGACTTCTTTCGCGAACACCGGGGAGCTGTTTTTT.

The chain couples TRBV9 to TRBJ1-1; D is undetermined. V was clipped by 0 bases and J by 4 bases, with 10 bases between them. CDR3 size: 14 residues. Germline loops: CDR1 SGDLS, CDR2 YYNGEE. DNA for the CDR3: TGTGCCAGCAGCGTAGGAACGCGGGGCACTGAAGCTTTCTTT. It yields the protein CASSVGTRGTEAFF.

The V gene is TRBV7-9, the J gene TRBJ1-1; TRBD1 agrees at 7 bases. The V segment lost 7 bases and the J segment 4 bases; nucleotides outside the gene matches: 3. Per the germline V gene, CDR1 is SEHNR and CDR2 is FQNEAQ (reference sequence). The CDR3 contains 12 residues. The CDR3 DNA follows: TGTGCCAGCAACAGGGGTACCACTGAAGCTTTCTTT. Protein product: CASNRGTTEAFF.

This clone was counted a few times. The chain combines TRBV7-2 with TRBJ2-7; TRBD1 aligns across 7 bases. The CDR3 extends over 14 amino acids. Per germline, CDR1 SGHTA and CDR2 FQGNSA. V shed 4 bases, J shed 0 bases, and the junction held 3 bases outside the gene matches. The CDR3 loop is CASSWGTVSYEQYF. In nucleotides, the CDR3 is TGTGCCAGCAGCTGGGGGACAGTCTCCTACGAGCAGTACTTC.